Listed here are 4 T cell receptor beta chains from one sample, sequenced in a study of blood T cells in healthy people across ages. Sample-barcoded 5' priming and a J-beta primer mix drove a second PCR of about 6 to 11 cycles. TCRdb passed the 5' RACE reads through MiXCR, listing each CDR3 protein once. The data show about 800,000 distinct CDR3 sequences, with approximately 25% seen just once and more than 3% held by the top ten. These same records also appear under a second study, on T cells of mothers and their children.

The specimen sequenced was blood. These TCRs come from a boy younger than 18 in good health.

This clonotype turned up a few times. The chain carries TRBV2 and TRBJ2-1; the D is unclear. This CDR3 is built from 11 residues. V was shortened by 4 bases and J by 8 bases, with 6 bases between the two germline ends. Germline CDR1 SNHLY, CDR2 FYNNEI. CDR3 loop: CASSVKDEQFF. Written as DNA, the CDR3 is TGTGCCAGCAGTGTAAAGGATGAGCAGTTCTTC.

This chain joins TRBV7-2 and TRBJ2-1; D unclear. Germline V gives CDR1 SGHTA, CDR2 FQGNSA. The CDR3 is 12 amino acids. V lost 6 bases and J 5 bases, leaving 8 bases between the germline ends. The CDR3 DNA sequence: TGTGCCAGCAGTTTTTTGAACAATGAGCAGTTCTTC. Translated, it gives CASSFLNNEQFF.

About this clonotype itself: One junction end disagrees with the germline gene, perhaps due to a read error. The CDR3 coding sequence is TGCAGCGTTGAAGCACAGGGAGCCTACAATGAGCAGCTCTTC. Its protein product is CSVEAQGAYNEQLF. V usage is TRBV29-1 and J usage is TRBJ2-1, with D maybe TRBD1 (6 bases). Germline assignment: CDR1 SQVTM and CDR2 ANQGSEA. The CDR3 is made up of 14 amino acids.

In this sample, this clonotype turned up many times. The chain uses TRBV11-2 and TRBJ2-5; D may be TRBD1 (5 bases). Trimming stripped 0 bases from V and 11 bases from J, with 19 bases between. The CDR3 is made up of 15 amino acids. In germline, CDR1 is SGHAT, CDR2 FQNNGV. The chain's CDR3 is CASSLDPGPTCEQYF. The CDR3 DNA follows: TGTGCCAGCAGCTTAGACCCAGGGCCAACTTGTGAGCAGTACTTC.